These 22 T cell receptor beta chains originate from one sample sequenced in a study of T cells in Graves' hyperthyroidism and ophthalmopathy. There were TCR beta CDR3 regions amplified from RNA transcripts. HTBI primers drove first-round RT-PCR of the TCR CDR3. TCRdb re-called the multiplex PCR reads with MiXCR, one entry per CDR3 protein. The sample holds approximately 300,000 distinct CDR3 sequences, 15% to 20% seen once. The sequencing input was blood. Source of these receptors: a woman aged 60-75 years with Graves' ophthalmopathy.

This clonotype was counted only a few times. V is TRBV20-1 and J is TRBJ2-7, with 8 nucleotides matching TRBD1. The germline CDR1 and CDR2 sequences are DFQATT and SNEGSKA (reference sequence). This CDR3 contains 14 residues. The J segment lost 5 bases and the V segment lost 0 bases, leaving 6 bases of the junction unmatched. The CDR3 DNA is TGCAGTGCTAGAGATAGGACAGGGTTCCACGAGCAGTACTTC. It specifies CSARDRTGFHEQYF.

This clonotype has at least ten counts. J is TRBJ1-5 and V is TRBV6-2 or TRBV6-3, with D maybe TRBD1 (6 bases). The CDR3 has 14 amino acids. The V end was cut by 10 bases, the J end by 7 bases, with 20 bases between. From germline, CDR1 is MNHEY and CDR2 SVGEGT. CDR3: CATRDTSILQPQHF. In DNA form, the CDR3 reads TGTGCCACCCGGGACACCTCAATTTTGCAGCCCCAGCATTTT.

The chain is built from TRBV24-1 and TRBJ2-1; D is unresolved. The CDR3 is 16 residues long. CDR1 and CDR2 (germline): KGHDR, SFDVKD. V dropped 4 bases and J dropped 2 bases, with 14 bases sitting between them. The CDR3, as DNA: TGTGCCACCAGTGACCACAGTCGCGACCCCTACAATGAGCAGTTCTTC. It is translated as CATSDHSRDPYNEQFF.

This clonotype was seen at least ten times. The genes are TRBV6-2 or TRBV6-3 and TRBJ2-1, with D perhaps given as TRBD1 or TRBD2 (5 bases each). V gave up 6 bases and J gave up 8 bases, with 14 bases separating them. Per germline, CDR1 MNHEY and CDR2 SVGEGT. The CDR3 covers 13 residues. Written as DNA, the CDR3 is TGTGCCAGCAGCTACACCGGGACGGATGAGCAGTTCTTC. It encodes CASSYTGTDEQFF.

This clonotype was observed a few times. The V call is TRBV7-9, the J call TRBJ1-2; a weak D match, TRBD1 (5 bases). This CDR3 region has 17 residues. The V gene's germline CDR1 is SEHNR and CDR2 FQNEAQ (reference sequence). Trimming pared 5 bases from V and 7 bases from J, leaving 26 bases between. The CDR3 sequence is CASSILGGEGAGVGYTF. The CDR3 nucleotides are TGTGCCAGCAGCATACTGGGGGGGGAAGGGGCCGGTGTTGGCTACACCTTC. Full variable domain (outside the CDR3, taken from reference TRBV7-9 and TRBJ1-2): DTGVSQNPRHKITKRGQNVTFRCDPISEHNRLYWYRQTLGQGPEFLTYFQNEAQLEKSRLLSDRFSAERPKGSFSTLEIQRTEQGDSAMYLCASSILGGEGAGVGYTFGSGTRLTVV.

Many counts were recorded for this clonotype. The V and J genes are TRBV29-1 and TRBJ2-7; TRBD2 agrees at 9 bases. Germline V gene sequence: CDR1 SQVTM, CDR2 ANQGSEA. The CDR3 extends over 15 amino acids. The V segment lost 4 bases and the J segment 1 base; nucleotides outside the gene matches: 8. CDR3 sequence reads: CSVGGSAGGSYEQYF. Written as DNA, the CDR3 is TGCAGCGTTGGGGGGTCAGCGGGAGGTTCCTACGAGCAGTACTTC.

This clonotype was observed many times. The chain couples TRBV27 to TRBJ2-5; D not resolved. The CDR3 is 13 amino acids. V lost 2 bases and J lost 0, with 4 bases in between. Looked up from germline, CDR1 is MNHEY and CDR2 is SMNVEV (reference sequence). CDR3: CASSLTYQETQYF. CDR3 sequence (DNA): TGTGCCAGCAGTTTAACATACCAAGAGACCCAGTACTTC.

The rearrangement joins TRBV9 to TRBJ2-5; maybe TRBD2 (6 bases). Germline CDR1 and CDR2: SGDLS and YYNGEE. The CDR3 contains 14 residues. The ends were cut back, 3 bases at V and 1 base at J, with 10 bases in the middle. The CDR3 protein is CASSGGLPQETQYF. As DNA, the CDR3 is TGTGCCAGCAGCGGGGGACTCCCCCAAGAGACCCAGTACTTC. Together with reference TRBV9 and TRBJ2-5, the CDR3 gives the full variable domain: DSGVTQTPKHLITATGQRVTLRCSPRSGDLSVYWYQQSLDQGLQFLIQYYNGEERAKGNILERFSAQQFPDLHSELNLSSLELGDSALYFCASSGGLPQETQYFGPGTRLLVL.

Points on this clonotype: A much larger clone is a single base away; this may be a read error. The rearrangement joins TRBV29-1 to TRBJ2-7, with 11 bases fitting TRBD1. The V gene end was trimmed by 5 bases and the J gene end by 2 bases; junction bases not matched to a gene: 11. Germline assignment: CDR1 SQVTM and CDR2 ANQGSEA. This CDR3 has 16 residues. CDR3 coding DNA: TGCAGCGTTCGGACAGGGGGCTACTCATCCCCCTACGAGCAGTACTTC. Translating gives CSVRTGGYSSPYEQYF.

This clonotype was detected many times. The V and J genes are TRBV12-3 or TRBV12-4 and TRBJ2-7; possible D gene TRBD1, 5 bases. The CDR3 runs to 13 residues. The germline V and J ends were trimmed by 2 bases and 6 bases, with 11 bases remaining between them. The DNA for the CDR3 is TGTGCCAGCAGTTTATTCCAGGGAAGCGAGCAGTACTTC. Residues: CASSLFQGSEQYF.

This clonotype was counted a few times. V usage is TRBV20-1 and J usage is TRBJ2-5, with 7 nucleotides matching TRBD2. Germline V CDR1 and CDR2: DFQATT, SNEGSKA (reference sequence). This CDR3 spans 13 amino acids. The V gene end was trimmed by 5 bases and the J gene end by 5 bases; junction bases not matched to a gene: 8. CDR3 sequence: CSAPDWGGETQYF. DNA for the CDR3: TGCAGTGCTCCCGATTGGGGGGGGGAGACCCAGTACTTC.

This clonotype was detected only a few times. CDR3 DNA sequence: TGTGCCAGCAGCTGGCTAGCGGGAGGGGGACCCCTCGAGCAGTACTTC. It yields the protein CASSWLAGGGPLEQYF. The chain is built from TRBV7-2 and TRBJ2-7, with TRBD2 identical over 12 bases. Germline-derived CDR1 and CDR2 are SGHTA and FQGNSA. The CDR3 runs 16 residues. The V segment lost 4 bases and the J segment 6 bases; nucleotides outside the gene matches: 10.

This clonotype was detected many times. This chain connects TRBV27 to TRBJ2-7; D ambiguous. Germline values: CDR1 MNHEY, CDR2 SMNVEV (reference sequence). Deletions cut 5 bases from V and 0 bases from J, with 14 bases between. This CDR3 has 15 amino acids. The CDR3 region is CASSKTDQLSYEQYF. CDR3 sequence (DNA): TGTGCCAGCAGTAAGACGGACCAGCTCTCCTACGAGCAGTACTTC.

This clonotype was seen at least ten times. The J gene is TRBJ2-7, the V gene TRBV2; 10 positions match TRBD1. The CDR3 runs to 14 residues. The V gene's germline CDR1 is SNHLY and CDR2 FYNNEI. Trimming removed 6 bases from V and 9 bases from J; junction bases left unmatched: 11. Written as DNA, the CDR3 is TGTGCCAGCAGCCCCGGGACAGGGGCAGTAGGGCAGTACTTC. This translates into CASSPGTGAVGQYF.

The V call is TRBV5-6, the J call TRBJ1-1; 7 bases fit TRBD1. Germline-derived CDR1 and CDR2 are SGHDT and YYEEEE. V lost 3 bases to trimming and J lost 6 bases; unmatched junction nucleotides: 8. CDR3 length: 14 amino acids. Here the CDR3 reads CASSYRQGGPEAFF. CDR3 coding DNA: TGTGCCAGCAGCTACAGACAGGGAGGACCTGAAGCTTTCTTT. The whole variable domain, filled in from reference TRBV5-6 and TRBJ1-1, reads DAGVTQSPTHLIKTRGQQVTLRCSPKSGHDTVSWYQQALGQGPQFIFQYYEEEERQRGNFPDRFSGHQFPNYSSELNVNALLLGDSALYLCASSYRQGGPEAFFGQGTRLTVV.

This clonotype was recorded many times. The chain recombines TRBV2 with TRBJ2-3; maybe TRBD1 (6 bases). Between the trimmed V and J ends, which lost 6 bases and 1 base, there was a span of 14 bases. Germline V CDR1 and CDR2: SNHLY, FYNNEI. The CDR3 is 15 amino acids. The CDR3: CASSLQGMGTDTQYF. CDR3 nucleotides: TGTGCCAGCAGCCTACAGGGTATGGGCACAGATACGCAGTATTTT.

This clonotype was observed many times. This chain links TRBV7-9 with TRBJ2-7, with D tentatively TRBD2 (5 bases). The CDR3 length is 16 residues. V lost 6 bases, J lost 3 bases, and 21 bases lay in between. CDR1 is SEHNR, CDR2 FQNEAQ, per germline (reference sequence). DNA for the CDR3: TGTGCCAGCAGTCCCATTGGGGAGTCGGGTCTCTACGAGCAGTACTTC. This translates into CASSPIGESGLYEQYF.

This clonotype has ten or more counts. This may come from a read error, since a much larger clone is one base off. The chain uses TRBV11-2 and TRBJ2-1; 7 bases match TRBD2. Germline V gene data show CDR1 as SGHAT and CDR2 as FQNNGV. The CDR3 spans 15 residues. Trimming cost V 5 bases and J 3 bases; bases outside gene matches: 7. The chain's CDR3 is CASSLLAIDYNEQFF. Written as DNA, the CDR3 is TGTGCCAGCAGCCTACTAGCGATAGACTACAATGAGCAGTTCTTC. Supplemented by reference TRBV11-2 and TRBJ2-1, the full variable domain reads EAGVAQSPRYKIIEKRQSVAFWCNPISGHATLYWYQQILGQGPKLLIQFQNNGVVDDSQLPKDRFSAERLKGVDSTLKIQPAKLEDSAVYLCASSLLAIDYNEQFFGPGTRLTVL.

This clonotype was observed many times. The chain carries TRBV27 and TRBJ1-4, with D possibly matching TRBD1 (5 bases). The CDR3 has 14 amino acids. Germline loops: CDR1 MNHEY, CDR2 SMNVEV (reference sequence). V was pared by 7 bases and J by 11 bases, with 20 bases between. The CDR3 DNA reads as TGTGCCAGCACCATGGAGGTCGACGAGGGGAAACTGTTTTTT. It specifies CASTMEVDEGKLFF. The full variable domain, completed using reference TRBV27 and TRBJ1-4, is EAQVTQNPRYLITVTGKKLTVTCSQNMNHEYMSWYRQDPGLGLRQIYYSMNVEVTDKGDVPEGYKVSRKEKRNFPLILESPSPNQTSLYFCASTMEVDEGKLFFGSGTQLSVL.

This clonotype was recorded many times. The chain's CDR3 is CASSQNTEAFF. In DNA form, the CDR3 reads TGTGCCAGCAGTCAAAACACTGAAGCTTTCTTT. The chain carries TRBV28 and TRBJ1-1; no firm D call. Germline CDR1 and CDR2: MDHEN and SYDVKM. Trimming cost V 5 bases and J 2 bases, with 3 bases left between them. CDR3 length: 11 amino acids. Variable domain in full (rest from reference TRBV28 and TRBJ1-1): DVKVTQSSRYLVKRTGEKVFLECVQDMDHENMFWYRQDPGLGLRLIYFSYDVKMKEKGDIPEGYSVSREKKERFSLILESASTNQTSMYLCASSQNTEAFFGQGTRLTVV.

In nucleotides, the CDR3 is TGTGCCAGCAGGGACGGGACAGCCTCCTACAATGAGCAGTTCTTC. Translating it yields CASRDGTASYNEQFF. The chain couples TRBV2 to TRBJ2-1; TRBD1 matches at 7 bases. The CDR3 is 15 residues long. With V trimmed by 6 bases and J by 0 bases, 5 bases remained unmatched. Germline-derived CDR1 and CDR2 are SNHLY and FYNNEI. The complete variable domain, with remaining parts taken from reference TRBV2 and TRBJ2-1, reads EPEVTQTPSHQVTQMGQEVILRCVPISNHLYFYWYRQILGQKVEFLVSFYNNEISEKSEIFDDQFSVERPDGSNFTLKIRSTKLEDSAMYFCASRDGTASYNEQFFGPGTRLTVL.

The table lists this clonotype with many counts. The chain combines TRBV20-1 with TRBJ2-1, with 9 positions matching TRBD2. Germline CDR1 is DFQATT and CDR2 is SNEGSKA (reference sequence). This CDR3 has 15 amino acids. After removal of 0 bases from V and 5 bases from J, the junction contained 5 bases not matched to a gene. The CDR3 reads CSARDGAGGNNEQFF. The CDR3 DNA sequence: TGCAGTGCTAGAGACGGGGCGGGGGGGAACAATGAGCAGTTCTTC.